The rows below give T cell receptor beta chains drawn from one sample of a study of blood T cell repertoires in COVID-19. Libraries were prepared by immunoSEQ multiplex PCR; TCRdb keeps only in-frame clonotypes and omits some of them. The data contain approximately 250,000 clones, 85% to 90% of them singletons. Material: PBMCs or T cells enriched from blood (not recorded which). Receptors were obtained from a woman aged 25 to 45 who had recovered from COVID-19. Both conserved end residues are part of each CDR3. D genes are given only for firm matches. Clone size is not always given. Where it is, it says once, few, many or a class for expanded clones.

cdr3_length: 16; v_call: TRBV19; j_call: TRBJ2-1; clone_size: -; d_call: TRBD2; cdr3_aa: CASRRTGTSNYNEQFF; cdr3_nt: TGTGCCAGCCGCCGAACCGGGACTAGCAACTACAATGAGCAGTTCTTC
cdr3_length: 15; v_call: TRBV7-3; j_call: TRBJ2-7; clone_size: once; d_call: TRBD2; cdr3_aa: CASSRGGSGSYEQYF; cdr3_nt: TGTGCCAGCAGTCGAGGAGGTAGCGGGTCCTACGAGCAGTACTTC
cdr3_length: 15; v_call: TRBV2; j_call: TRBJ1-2; clone_size: -; d_call: -; cdr3_aa: CASSEMVGIYSGYTF; cdr3_nt: TGTGCCAGCAGTGAAATGGTCGGGATCTACTCCGGCTACACCTTC
cdr3_length: 15; v_call: TRBV25-1; j_call: TRBJ2-7; clone_size: -; d_call: -; cdr3_aa: CASSELGSHTYEQYF; cdr3_nt: TGTGCCAGCAGTGAACTCGGGAGTCATACCTACGAGCAGTACTTC
cdr3_length: 15; v_call: TRBV28; j_call: TRBJ1-2; clone_size: -; d_call: -; cdr3_aa: CASSPPQTRGYGYTF; cdr3_nt: TGTGCCAGCAGCCCCCCCCAGACTAGGGGCTATGGCTACACCTTC
cdr3_length: 13; v_call: TRBV11-2; j_call: TRBJ1-1; clone_size: -; d_call: -; cdr3_aa: CASSLSREIEAFF; cdr3_nt: TGTGCCAGCAGCTTAAGTCGGGAAATTGAAGCTTTCTTT
cdr3_length: 14; v_call: TRBV15; j_call: TRBJ1-1; clone_size: once; d_call: -; cdr3_aa: CATSREPGGTEAFF; cdr3_nt: TGTGCCACCAGCAGAGAACCCGGGGGGACTGAAGCTTTCTTT
cdr3_length: 16; v_call: TRBV4-1; j_call: TRBJ2-7; clone_size: once; d_call: -; cdr3_aa: CASSHYVNQLSYEQYF; cdr3_nt: TGCGCCAGCAGCCATTATGTGAATCAACTCTCCTACGAGCAGTACTTC
cdr3_length: 13; v_call: TRBV5-1; j_call: TRBJ2-3; clone_size: -; d_call: TRBD2; cdr3_aa: CASRWTSEDTQYF; cdr3_nt: TGCGCCAGCAGATGGACTAGCGAGGATACGCAGTATTTT
cdr3_length: 15; v_call: TRBV7-7; j_call: TRBJ2-7; clone_size: -; d_call: -; cdr3_aa: CASSLGSGKSYEQYF; cdr3_nt: TGTGCTAGCAGCTTAGGGTCAGGGAAGTCCTACGAGCAGTACTTC
cdr3_length: 16; v_call: TRBV9; j_call: TRBJ1-3; clone_size: -; d_call: -; cdr3_aa: CASSVVGTDSGNTIYF; cdr3_nt: TGTGCCAGCAGCGTAGTAGGCACAGACTCTGGAAACACCATATATTTT
cdr3_length: 16; v_call: TRBV7-9; j_call: TRBJ2-3; clone_size: -; d_call: TRBD2; cdr3_aa: CASSLLGGSISDTQYF; cdr3_nt: TGTGCCAGCAGCTTATTGGGCGGGAGTATCTCAGATACGCAGTATTTT
cdr3_length: 15; v_call: TRBV5-8; j_call: TRBJ2-1; clone_size: once; d_call: TRBD2; cdr3_aa: CASTISGSSYNEQFF; cdr3_nt: TGTGCCAGCACCATAAGCGGGAGCTCCTACAATGAGCAGTTCTTC
cdr3_length: 15; v_call: TRBV3-1/TRBV3-2; j_call: TRBJ2-6; clone_size: -; d_call: -; cdr3_aa: CASSLPFSGANVLTF; cdr3_nt: TGTGCCAGCAGTCTTCCTTTCTCTGGGGCCAACGTCCTGACTTTC
cdr3_length: 13; v_call: TRBV2; j_call: TRBJ1-2; clone_size: few; d_call: -; cdr3_aa: CASKVGRDYGYTF; cdr3_nt: TGTGCCAGCAAAGTAGGGAGGGACTATGGCTACACCTTC
cdr3_length: 14; v_call: TRBV7-3; j_call: TRBJ1-1; clone_size: -; d_call: -; cdr3_aa: CASSPGRRNTEAFF; cdr3_nt: TGTGCCAGCAGCCCCGGGAGACGGAACACTGAAGCTTTCTTT
cdr3_length: 16; v_call: TRBV28; j_call: TRBJ1-5; clone_size: -; d_call: TRBD1; cdr3_aa: CASSSYPDRGSQPQHF; cdr3_nt: TGTGCCAGCAGTTCCTACCCGGACAGGGGCAGTCAGCCCCAGCATTTT
cdr3_length: 15; v_call: TRBV5-1; j_call: TRBJ2-7; clone_size: -; d_call: TRBD2; cdr3_aa: CASSSIAGPDGEQYF; cdr3_nt: TGCGCCAGCAGCTCGATAGCGGGACCGGACGGCGAGCAGTACTTC
cdr3_length: 16; v_call: TRBV7-9; j_call: TRBJ1-1; clone_size: -; d_call: TRBD1; cdr3_aa: CASSPPLTGAHTWAFF; cdr3_nt: TGTGCCAGCAGCCCGCCCCTGACAGGGGCCCATACATGGGCTTTCTTT
cdr3_length: 15; v_call: TRBV27; j_call: TRBJ1-2; clone_size: -; d_call: TRBD1; cdr3_aa: CASTLVTGGNYGYTF; cdr3_nt: TGTGCCAGCACATTAGTGACAGGGGGTAACTATGGCTACACCTTC
cdr3_length: 15; v_call: TRBV5-4; j_call: TRBJ1-1; clone_size: -; d_call: -; cdr3_aa: CASSLGARENTEAFF; cdr3_nt: TGTGCCAGCAGCTTGGGCGCCAGGGAGAACACTGAAGCTTTCTTT
cdr3_length: 14; v_call: TRBV27; j_call: TRBJ2-2; clone_size: -; d_call: TRBD1; cdr3_aa: CASSFGQGNGELFF; cdr3_nt: TGTGCCAGCAGTTTCGGACAGGGGAACGGGGAGCTGTTTTTT
cdr3_length: 12; v_call: TRBV29-1; j_call: TRBJ1-1; clone_size: -; d_call: TRBD1; cdr3_aa: CSAGQDFTEAFF; cdr3_nt: TGCAGCGCGGGACAGGATTTCACTGAAGCTTTCTTT
cdr3_length: 14; v_call: TRBV6-5; j_call: TRBJ1-5; clone_size: -; d_call: -; cdr3_aa: CASSYGRGGQPQHF; cdr3_nt: TGTGCCAGCAGTTACGGGCGGGGAGGTCAGCCCCAGCATTTT
cdr3_length: 12; v_call: TRBV28; j_call: TRBJ1-2; clone_size: -; d_call: -; cdr3_aa: CARSYGTSGYTF; cdr3_nt: TGTGCCCGCTCATACGGGACATCAGGCTACACCTTC
cdr3_length: 15; v_call: TRBV29-1; j_call: TRBJ1-3; clone_size: few; d_call: TRBD1; cdr3_aa: CSVDLGQGIGNTIYF; cdr3_nt: TGCAGCGTCGACTTGGGACAGGGGATTGGAAACACCATATATTTT
cdr3_length: 14; v_call: TRBV11-2; j_call: TRBJ1-1; clone_size: -; d_call: -; cdr3_aa: CASSRETGNTEAFF; cdr3_nt: TGTGCCAGCAGCCGAGAGACAGGGAACACTGAAGCTTTCTTT
cdr3_length: 17; v_call: TRBV7-6; j_call: TRBJ2-3; clone_size: -; d_call: TRBD1; cdr3_aa: CASSSPIYRGQADTQYF; cdr3_nt: TGTGCCAGCAGCTCCCCTATTTACAGGGGGCAGGCAGATACGCAGTATTTT
cdr3_length: 16; v_call: TRBV5-1; j_call: TRBJ2-1; clone_size: once; d_call: -; cdr3_aa: CASSRRQSSSYNEQFF; cdr3_nt: TGCGCCAGCAGCAGACGACAGTCGAGCTCCTACAATGAGCAGTTCTTC
cdr3_length: 14; v_call: TRBV7-9; j_call: TRBJ2-1; clone_size: -; d_call: -; cdr3_aa: CASSLVLGGNEQFF; cdr3_nt: TGTGCCAGCAGCTTAGTCTTAGGGGGCAATGAGCAGTTCTTC
cdr3_length: 14; v_call: TRBV7-9; j_call: TRBJ1-2; clone_size: -; d_call: TRBD1; cdr3_aa: CASSFKGADYGYTF; cdr3_nt: TGTGCCAGCAGCTTTAAGGGGGCGGACTATGGCTACACCTTC
cdr3_length: 15; v_call: TRBV28; j_call: TRBJ1-4; clone_size: once; d_call: -; cdr3_aa: CASSLRQATNEKLFF; cdr3_nt: TGTGCCAGCAGTTTACGACAGGCAACTAATGAAAAACTGTTTTTT
cdr3_length: 13; v_call: TRBV5-8; j_call: TRBJ1-6; clone_size: -; d_call: -; cdr3_aa: CASKARGLSPLHF; cdr3_nt: TGTGCCAGCAAAGCCAGGGGCTTATCACCCCTCCACTTT
cdr3_length: 14; v_call: TRBV28; j_call: TRBJ1-2; clone_size: once; d_call: TRBD1; cdr3_aa: CASSLGQGASGYTF; cdr3_nt: TGTGCCAGCAGTTTGGGACAGGGGGCCTCTGGCTACACCTTC
cdr3_length: 12; v_call: TRBV29-1; j_call: TRBJ1-5; clone_size: -; d_call: -; cdr3_aa: CSVRSGDEAQHF; cdr3_nt: TGCAGCGTTAGGTCAGGGGACGAGGCCCAGCATTTT
cdr3_length: 16; v_call: TRBV11-2; j_call: TRBJ2-3; clone_size: -; d_call: TRBD2; cdr3_aa: CASSPRTSGRGDTQYF; cdr3_nt: TGTGCCAGCAGCCCCAGGACTAGCGGGAGGGGAGATACGCAGTATTTT
cdr3_length: 16; v_call: TRBV20-1; j_call: TRBJ2-2; clone_size: -; d_call: -; cdr3_aa: CSASRSAPLRTGELFF; cdr3_nt: TGCAGTGCTAGTCGGAGCGCCCCGCTGAGGACCGGGGAGCTGTTTTTT
cdr3_length: 13; v_call: TRBV19; j_call: TRBJ2-7; clone_size: -; d_call: -; cdr3_aa: CASSMATGYEQYF; cdr3_nt: TGTGCCAGTAGTATGGCGACAGGCTACGAGCAGTACTTC
cdr3_length: 18; v_call: TRBV5-1; j_call: TRBJ1-2; clone_size: -; d_call: TRBD1; cdr3_aa: CASSPDLGGHSRNYGYTF; cdr3_nt: TGCGCCAGCAGCCCCGATCTAGGGGGCCACTCTCGTAACTATGGCTACACCTTC
cdr3_length: 13; v_call: TRBV18; j_call: TRBJ2-7; clone_size: -; d_call: TRBD1; cdr3_aa: CASSEGQSYEQYF; cdr3_nt: TGTGCCAGCTCCGAGGGACAGTCCTACGAGCAGTACTTC
cdr3_length: 14; v_call: TRBV30; j_call: TRBJ2-3; clone_size: -; d_call: -; cdr3_aa: CAWIRSSSTDTQYF; cdr3_nt: TGTGCCTGGATTCGCAGTTCTAGCACAGATACGCAGTATTTT
cdr3_length: 13; v_call: TRBV27; j_call: TRBJ1-5; clone_size: -; d_call: -; cdr3_aa: CASSWGGGQPQHF; cdr3_nt: TGTGCCAGCAGTTGGGGGGGCGGTCAGCCCCAGCATTTT
cdr3_length: 15; v_call: TRBV7-8; j_call: TRBJ1-2; clone_size: once; d_call: -; cdr3_aa: CASSSIQQESYGYTF; cdr3_nt: TGTGCCAGCAGCTCAATCCAACAGGAGAGCTATGGCTACACCTTC
cdr3_length: 15; v_call: TRBV30; j_call: TRBJ1-1; clone_size: -; d_call: -; cdr3_aa: CAWSHPRVVNTEAFF; cdr3_nt: TGTGCCTGGAGTCACCCCAGGGTGGTGAACACTGAAGCTTTCTTT
cdr3_length: 12; v_call: TRBV30; j_call: TRBJ1-2; clone_size: -; d_call: TRBD1; cdr3_aa: CAWSATGAEYTF; cdr3_nt: TGTGCCTGGAGTGCGACAGGGGCGGAATACACCTTC
cdr3_length: 15; v_call: TRBV27; j_call: TRBJ1-5; clone_size: -; d_call: -; cdr3_aa: CASSLGGGGNQPQHF; cdr3_nt: TGTGCCAGCAGTTTAGGGGGAGGTGGGAATCAGCCCCAGCATTTT
cdr3_length: 13; v_call: TRBV5-4; j_call: TRBJ1-2; clone_size: -; d_call: -; cdr3_aa: CASTQTGYYGYTF; cdr3_nt: TGTGCCAGCACCCAAACAGGGTACTATGGCTACACCTTC
cdr3_length: 15; v_call: TRBV6-2/TRBV6-3; j_call: TRBJ2-3; clone_size: once; d_call: TRBD1; cdr3_aa: CASSPDRGGTDTQYF; cdr3_nt: TGTGCCAGCAGCCCGGACAGGGGGGGGACAGATACGCAGTATTTT
cdr3_length: 13; v_call: TRBV3-1/TRBV3-2; j_call: TRBJ1-2; clone_size: -; d_call: -; cdr3_aa: CASSQGEGYGYTF; cdr3_nt: TGTGCCAGCAGCCAAGGGGAGGGCTATGGCTACACCTTC
cdr3_length: 15; v_call: TRBV18; j_call: TRBJ2-7; clone_size: -; d_call: TRBD1; cdr3_aa: CASSPPGQLSHEQYF; cdr3_nt: TGTGCCAGCTCACCACCGGGACAGCTTTCCCACGAGCAGTACTTC